This T cell receptor (beta chain) was profiled in a study of T cell responses to AZD1222 COVID-19 vaccine. The CDR3 is 16 residues long. Trimming at V came to 2 bases and at J to 6 bases, leaving 12 bases not matched to a gene. From germline, CDR1 is KGHSH and CDR2 LQKENI. Sequencing was performed with immunoSEQ multiplex PCR; in TCRdb, only in-frame clones are kept and a portion is missing. The profile shows 80,000 or so clones, 70% to 90% of them singletons. The chain uses TRBV18 and TRBJ1-1; TRBD1 matches at 7 bases. The input for sequencing was peripheral blood, taken on day 0 of AZD1222 vaccination. This clonotype originated in an adult in good health. CDR3 in DNA: TGTGCCAGCTCACCAGCGGACAGGCGCTGGGAATCTGAAGCTTTCTTT. It is translated as CASSPADRRWESEAFF.